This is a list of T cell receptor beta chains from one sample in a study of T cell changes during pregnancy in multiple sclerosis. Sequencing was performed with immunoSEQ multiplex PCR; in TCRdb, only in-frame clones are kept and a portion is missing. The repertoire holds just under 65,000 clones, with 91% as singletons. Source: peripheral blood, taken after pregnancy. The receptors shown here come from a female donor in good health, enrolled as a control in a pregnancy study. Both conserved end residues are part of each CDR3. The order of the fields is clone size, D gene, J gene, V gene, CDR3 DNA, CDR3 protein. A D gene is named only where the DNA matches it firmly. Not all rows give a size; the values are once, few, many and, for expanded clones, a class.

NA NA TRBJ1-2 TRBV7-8 TGTGCCAGCAGCTTAGAAGCACTGATGAACTATGGCTACACCTTC CASSLEALMNYGYTF
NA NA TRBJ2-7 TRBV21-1 TGTGCCAGCAGTGGGGGGGGGAGCTCCTACGAGCAGTACTTC CASSGGGSSYEQYF
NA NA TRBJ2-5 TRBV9 TGTGCCAGCAGCGTAGGGGGGGAAGAGACCCAGTACTTC CASSVGGEETQYF
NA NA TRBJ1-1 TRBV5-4 TGTGCCAGCAGCTCACAGGGAATCGACACTGAAGCTTTCTTT CASSSQGIDTEAFF
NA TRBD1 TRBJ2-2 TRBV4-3 TGCGCCAGCAGCCAAAGGGGGCGGGTCACCGGGGAGCTGTTTTTT CASSQRGRVTGELFF
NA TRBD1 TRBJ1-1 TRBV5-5 TGTGCCAGCAGCCTTTCGGACAGGGGGGGCGCTGAAGCTTTCTTT CASSLSDRGGAEAFF
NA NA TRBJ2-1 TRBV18 TGTGCCAGCTCACCATTGGGCGGGGTCAATGAGCAGTTCTTC CASSPLGGVNEQFF
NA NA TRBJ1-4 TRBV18 TGTGCCAGCTCACCGGGAGCAGGCTGGGAAAAACTGTTTTTT CASSPGAGWEKLFF
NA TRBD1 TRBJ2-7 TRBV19 TGTGCCAGTAGTGATCCGGGACAGGGTAAGGCCTACGAGCAGTACTTC CASSDPGQGKAYEQYF
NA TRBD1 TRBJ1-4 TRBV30 TGTGCCTGGAGTACCGACAGGGTTTCATGGGAAAAACTGTTTTTT CAWSTDRVSWEKLFF
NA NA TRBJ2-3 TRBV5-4 TGTGCCAGCATGCTGCGAGGGCGTGGCACAGATACGCAGTATTTT CASMLRGRGTDTQYF
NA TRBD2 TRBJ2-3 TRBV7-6 TGTGCCAGCAGCTTAGGACTAGCGGGGGACCTTATTCCAGATACGCAGTATTTT CASSLGLAGDLIPDTQYF
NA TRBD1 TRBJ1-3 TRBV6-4 TGTGCCAGCAGTGATTCGGGACAGGGTGATCTCGGAAACACCATATATTTT CASSDSGQGDLGNTIYF
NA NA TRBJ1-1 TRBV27 TGTGCCAGCAGTTTATTAGGCGGGGGAAGTTGGAGCACTGAAGCTTTCTTT CASSLLGGGSWSTEAFF
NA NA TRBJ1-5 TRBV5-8 TGTGCCAGCAGCTTTTGGGGAGGGCAGTCCAATCAGCCCCAGCATTTT CASSFWGGQSNQPQHF
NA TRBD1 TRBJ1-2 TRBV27 TGTGCCAGCAGTTCTCGGGACAGGGGTTCCTACGCTGGCTACACCTTC CASSSRDRGSYAGYTF
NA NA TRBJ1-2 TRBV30 TGTGCCTGGTCTCCGCAGGAGGTCAACTATGGCTACACCTTC CAWSPQEVNYGYTF
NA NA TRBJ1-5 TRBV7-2 TGTGCCAGCAGCCCAACCCAGGGCAACAAGCCCCAGCATTTT CASSPTQGNKPQHF
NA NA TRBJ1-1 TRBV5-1 TGCGCCAGCCAGGGGAACACTGAAGCTTTCTTT CASQGNTEAFF
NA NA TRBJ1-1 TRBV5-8 TGTGCCAGCAGCTTGCGGTTCCGGGGGGGAGACACTGAAGCTTTCTTT CASSLRFRGGDTEAFF
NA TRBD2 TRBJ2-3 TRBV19 TGTGCCAGTAGTATAGTTAGGCGGGGGGGAGCAGATACGCAGTATTTT CASSIVRRGGADTQYF
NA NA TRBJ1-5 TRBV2 TGTGCCAGCAGTGGGGGCAGGGTCCCCAATCAGCCCCAGCATTTT CASSGGRVPNQPQHF
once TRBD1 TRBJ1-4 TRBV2 TGTGCCAGCAGTTCTATGGGGACAGGGCCCCAAAAACTGTTTTTT CASSSMGTGPQKLFF
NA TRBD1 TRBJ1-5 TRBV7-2 TGTGCCAGCAGCTTACAGGGGACAGGGGGCTCATATCAGCCCCAGCATTTT CASSLQGTGGSYQPQHF
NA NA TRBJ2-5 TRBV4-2 TGTGCCAGCAGGAAGCAGCCTACAGGAGGGCGGGAGACCCAGTACTTC CASRKQPTGGRETQYF
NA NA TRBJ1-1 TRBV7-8 TGTGCCAGCAGCTTGGGGGGGCGGACTGAAGCTTTCTTT CASSLGGRTEAFF
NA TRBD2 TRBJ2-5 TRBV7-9 TGTGCCAGCAGCTTAGCAGAGGGAGGGGAGACCCAGTACTTC CASSLAEGGETQYF
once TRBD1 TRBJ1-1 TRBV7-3 TGTGCCAGCAGCTTGGGACAGAGCGACACTGAAGCTTTCTTT CASSLGQSDTEAFF
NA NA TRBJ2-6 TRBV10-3 TGTGCCATCAGTGAAACGGTAGGACATAGCTCTGGGGCCAACGTCCTGACTTTC CAISETVGHSSGANVLTF
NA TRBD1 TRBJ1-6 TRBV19 TGTGCCAGTAGTATGGAGGACAGGCTAAATTCACCCCTCCACTTT CASSMEDRLNSPLHF
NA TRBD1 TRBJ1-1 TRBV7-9 TGTGCCAGCAGCCCCGGGAGCGTTCCTCGCAGGGGGCTTTACACTGAAGCTTTCTTT CASSPGSVPRRGLYTEAFF